This T cell receptor (beta chain) was observed in a study of vaccination effects on CD4 cells after COVID-19 (dated by TCRdb to the early 2020s). For the wider study: In the ViraFEST assay, PBMC were stimulated with viral peptide pools, and TCR sequencing was then used to find antigen-specific CD4+ T cell clonotypes based on their expansion. Each well held roughly 2 million PBMC cultured in IMDM containing approximately 5% human AB serum, 8 to 10 IU/ml IL-2 and gentamicin, along with around 9.1 ug/ml peptides. Cultures from other donors in the study were sequenced using the Oncomine TCR Beta short-read assay on an Illumina iSeq 100. The full study included some 10 COVID-19 convalescent patients and several SARS-CoV-2-naive healthy vaccine recipients. Each participant got two doses of an mRNA SARS-CoV-2 vaccine, either BNT162b2 or mRNA-1273. The study compared SARS-CoV-2 spike-specific CD4+ TCR repertoires before and after mRNA vaccination in COVID-19 convalescent patients and infection-naive vaccine recipients.

Libraries were prepared through the immunoSEQ multiplex PCR assay. DNA from the cultured, isolated CD4+ T cells was subjected to TCR beta CDR3 sequencing. As for the authors' bioinformatics: Non-productive TCR sequences were removed and reads were trimmed to the CDR3 region, keeping CDR3s of at least 7 amino acids. The MANAFEST web app was used to identify antigen-specific clonotypes by comparing expansion in peptide wells with expansion in reference cultures. For clones to be considered positive, expansion at FDR<0.05 versus reference and all other wells, an odds ratio above 5, and a frequency above 0.1% in two replicate wells were required. Cross-reactive clonotypes were defined as significantly expanded in SARS-CoV-2 spike wells and in at least one common cold coronavirus spike condition. Levenshtein distance calculated with the stringdist R package was used to assess CDR3 similarity, and unrooted trees were constructed with ape in R 3.6.1. TCRdb stores this immuneACCESS table with in-frame sequences only. Part of the clones is absent; in the studies checked, under half of the shortfall reflects unresolved V genes, and no reason is known for the rest. Clone size and V and J calls were adopted from that table, with D and trimming inferred from the DNA. This sample gives 45,000 to 75,000 clones in total; about 74% of them show up just once. In total, the top ten clones hold approximately 2.8% of the sample.

After 10 to 11 days of culture, CD4+ T cells were isolated with the EasySep CD4+ T cell isolation kit. Healthy vaccine recipients had no prior SARS-CoV-2 infection, confirmed by negative nucleocapsid antibodies before and after vaccination. Half of the culture medium was replaced with fresh IL-2-containing medium on days 3 and 7. Unless noted otherwise, every peptide stimulation condition was cultured in triplicate wells. Using Ficoll-Paque Plus gradient centrifugation, PBMC were separated from whole blood and then either used fresh or cryopreserved at -140C. The QIAamp micro DNA kit was used to extract genomic DNA from the cultured CD4+ T cells. Comments on this clone: Its recognized antigen is unknown. No base-level quality is on record; no much larger clone is a single base apart.

V lost 5 bases and J lost 3 bases; the stretch between them is 11 bases long. The CDR1 and CDR2 encoded by the germline V gene are KGHDR and SFDVKD. From the cysteine through the phenylalanine, the CDR3 covers 14 amino acids. Just CDR3 DNA is preserved here, 42 bases in frame from base 1. Study-wide findings and limitations: Only a small number of convalescent patients were included, and no early post-infection timepoints were available, which limited the study. Clones induced by infection and clones induced by vaccination both contracted markedly at late timepoints after vaccination, which fits with T cell responses waning over time. Among healthy vaccine recipients, nearly all vaccine-induced clones were SARS-CoV-2 mono-reactive, and only 1 of 255 was cross-reactive with common cold coronaviruses.

The clonotype was recovered from a human donor who received a COVID-19 vaccine. The specimen was CD4+ T cells from PBMCs cultured without peptide, collected before COVID-19 vaccination. The chain links TRBV24-1 with TRBJ2-3; the D gene remains uncertain. The CDR3 protein: CATSGVAKTDTQYF. The DNA sequence follows: TGTGCCACCAGTGGGGTCGCAAAGACAGATACGCAGTATTTT.